A selection of T cell receptor beta chains follows, all from one sample in a study of shared clonotypes between healthy human individuals. TCRdb's table, derived via immunoSEQ multiplex PCR, lists solely in-frame clones and lacks some. The repertoire has roughly 2.5 million clones, 90% to 95% of them found once; the top ten carry over 0.12%. The sequenced sample consisted of naive CD4+ T cells sorted from blood. These receptors were obtained from a man between 18 and 29 years old in good health. Each CDR3 is given with its conserved first and last residue. The order of the fields is clone size, D gene, V gene, J gene, CDR3 protein, CDR3 DNA. A D gene is named only where the DNA matches it firmly. Size is omitted from some rows. Given values are once, few, many or a class for expanded clones.

-,TRBD2,TRBV2,TRBJ2-1,CASKTSGQYNEQFF,TGTGCCAGCAAGACTAGCGGTCAATACAATGAGCAGTTCTTC
-,-,TRBV29-1,TRBJ2-7,CSVAITLEVLGEQYF,TGCAGCGTTGCAATTACACTGGAGGTCTTAGGAGAGCAGTACTTC
-,TRBD1,TRBV6-1,TRBJ1-2,CASSERQGAGGYTF,TGTGCCAGCAGTGAGAGACAGGGGGCTGGTGGCTACACCTTC
-,TRBD2,TRBV5-4,TRBJ2-7,CASSSAGAGGSYEQYF,TGTGCCAGCAGCTCCGCGGGTGCGGGAGGATCCTACGAGCAGTACTTC
-,TRBD1,TRBV7-9,TRBJ1-3,CASSLARPPGQEGNTIYF,TGTGCCAGCAGCTTAGCTCGCCCTCCGGGACAGGAGGGAAACACCATATATTTT
-,-,TRBV29-1,TRBJ2-1,CSVQSQPRAGQFF,TGCAGCGTTCAGTCCCAACCGCGTGCCGGGCAGTTCTTC
-,-,TRBV18,TRBJ1-3,CASSPPGPGNTIYF,TGTGCCAGCTCACCACCGGGCCCTGGAAACACCATATATTTT
-,-,TRBV2,TRBJ1-5,CASSVEDRPSPQHF,TGTGCCAGCAGTGTGGAAGACAGGCCCTCTCCCCAGCATTTT
-,-,TRBV6-1,TRBJ2-3,CASNKGDTSTDTQYF,TGTGCCAGCAACAAAGGGGACACTAGCACAGATACGCAGTATTTT
-,TRBD1,TRBV30,TRBJ1-2,CAWSPGGQAYTF,TGTGCCTGGAGTCCCGGGGGACAGGCTTACACCTTC
-,TRBD1,TRBV5-1,TRBJ1-1,CASSSTATGTNTEAFF,TGCGCCAGCAGCTCGACCGCGACAGGGACGAACACTGAAGCTTTCTTT
once,-,TRBV7-9,TRBJ2-3,CASSPGLPERMQYF,TGTGCCAGCAGCCCGGGACTCCCCGAGAGAATGCAGTATTTT
-,-,TRBV7-9,TRBJ2-1,CASSSGVTGPYNEQFF,TGTGCCAGCAGCTCTGGTGTTACAGGGCCCTACAATGAGCAGTTCTTC
-,TRBD1,TRBV2,TRBJ1-1,CASRIGGAGTEAFF,TGTGCCAGCAGGATAGGGGGCGCGGGGACTGAAGCTTTCTTT
-,TRBD2,TRBV4-1,TRBJ2-2,CASSQDEASGANTGELFF,TGCGCCAGCAGCCAAGATGAGGCTAGCGGGGCCAACACCGGGGAGCTGTTTTTT
-,-,TRBV10-2,TRBJ1-1,CASSEEVFTEAFF,TGCGCCAGCAGTGAAGAGGTATTCACTGAAGCTTTCTTT
-,TRBD2,TRBV7-2,TRBJ2-3,CASSSHWGGSGADTQYF,TGTGCCAGCAGCTCCCATTGGGGCGGGAGTGGGGCGGATACGCAGTATTTT
-,-,TRBV9,TRBJ1-3,CASSPIVGTGNTIYF,TGTGCCAGCAGCCCTATTGTAGGGACTGGAAACACCATATATTTT
-,TRBD2,TRBV7-8,TRBJ2-7,CASSISPTSGGLYEQYF,TGTGCCAGCAGTATATCCCCCACTAGCGGGGGGCTCTACGAGCAGTACTTC
few,-,TRBV19,TRBJ1-1,CASNPQGTLNTEAFF,TGTGCCAGTAATCCCCAGGGGACGCTGAACACTGAAGCTTTCTTT
-,TRBD1,TRBV19,TRBJ1-5,CASSIDHARGVGNQPQHF,TGTGCCAGTAGTATAGATCATGCCAGGGGGGTGGGCAATCAGCCCCAGCATTTT
-,-,TRBV2,TRBJ2-2,CASSALRNTGELFF,TGTGCCAGCAGTGCCCTCAGGAACACCGGGGAGCTGTTTTTT
once,-,TRBV18,TRBJ1-5,CASSPTQGSGNQPQHF,TGTGCCAGCTCACCCACTCAGGGATCGGGCAATCAGCCCCAGCATTTT
-,TRBD2,TRBV15,TRBJ2-7,CATSRDKGPLAGEGGEQYF,TGTGCCACCAGCAGAGATAAAGGGCCTCTAGCGGGAGAGGGTGGCGAGCAGTACTTC
-,TRBD1,TRBV6-4,TRBJ1-6,CASTWTGGMRSPLHF,TGTGCCAGCACTTGGACAGGGGGTATGCGTTCACCCCTCCACTTT
-,-,TRBV9,TRBJ1-4,CASSRDGFNEKLFF,TGTGCCAGCAGCCGGGACGGATTTAATGAAAAACTGTTTTTT
-,-,TRBV10-1,TRBJ1-5,CASSRSREQPQHF,TGCGCCAGCAGTAGGTCCCGGGAACAGCCCCAGCATTTT
once,-,TRBV30,TRBJ2-4,CAWSTQGAKNIQYF,TGTGCCTGGAGTACCCAGGGTGCCAAAAACATTCAGTACTTC
-,-,TRBV5-1,TRBJ2-3,CASERGASTDTQYF,TGCGCCAGCGAACGGGGTGCTAGCACAGATACGCAGTATTTT
-,TRBD1,TRBV15,TRBJ1-1,CATSRPQGSEAFF,TGTGCCACCAGCAGACCACAGGGGTCTGAAGCTTTCTTT
-,TRBD1,TRBV5-6,TRBJ2-7,CASSYNWDRISGEQYF,TGTGCCAGCAGCTACAACTGGGACAGGATCTCGGGGGAGCAGTACTTC
-,TRBD1,TRBV9,TRBJ2-7,CASSPERTGREYF,TGTGCCAGCAGCCCAGAGAGGACAGGTCGGGAGTACTTC
-,TRBD1,TRBV6-5,TRBJ1-2,CASSRGQKDYGYTF,TGTGCCAGCAGCAGGGGACAGAAGGACTATGGCTACACCTTC
once,-,TRBV6-1,TRBJ2-6,CASIKPSGANVLTF,TGTGCCAGCATTAAGCCCTCTGGGGCCAACGTCCTGACTTTC
-,TRBD2,TRBV7-2,TRBJ2-3,CASSLELAGRFTDTQYF,TGTGCCAGCAGCTTAGAACTAGCGGGGAGATTCACAGATACGCAGTATTTT
-,-,TRBV5-4,TRBJ2-7,CASSTGQIYEQYF,TGTGCCAGCAGCACCGGACAGATCTACGAGCAGTACTTC
once,-,TRBV2,TRBJ2-5,CASSEESFQETQYF,TGTGCCAGCAGTGAGGAGAGCTTCCAAGAGACCCAGTACTTC
-,TRBD1,TRBV28,TRBJ1-6,CASSFDDRGHAPLHF,TGTGCCAGCAGTTTTGATGACAGGGGGCATGCACCCCTCCACTTT
-,-,TRBV11-2,TRBJ2-1,CASSPGFLYNEQFF,TGTGCCTCCTCTCCGGGATTCCTTTACAATGAGCAGTTCTTC
-,-,TRBV21-1,TRBJ1-3,CASSTLSQGLSGNTIYF,TGTGCCAGCAGCACTCTTTCACAGGGTCTCTCTGGAAACACCATATATTTT
once,TRBD1,TRBV6-5,TRBJ2-7,CASSYSAGGIYEQYF,TGTGCCAGCAGTTACTCGGCAGGGGGCATCTACGAGCAGTACTTC
-,-,TRBV5-4,TRBJ2-2,CASSAGQLTNTGELFF,TGTGCCAGCAGCGCGGGACAGCTAACGAACACCGGGGAGCTGTTTTTT
-,-,TRBV30,TRBJ1-2,CAWLSFGTINYGYTF,TGTGCCTGGCTTTCTTTTGGGACTATTAACTATGGCTACACCTTC
-,-,TRBV19,TRBJ2-3,CASSRPGVSTDTQYF,TGTGCCAGTAGCCGCCCAGGGGTGAGCACAGATACGCAGTATTTT
-,-,TRBV5-1,TRBJ2-2,CASSSNDLAGELFF,TGCGCCAGCAGCTCCAACGACCTCGCCGGGGAGCTGTTTTTT
-,-,TRBV15,TRBJ2-1,CATSRVDREQFF,TGTGCCACCAGCAGGGTTGATAGGGAGCAGTTCTTC
-,-,TRBV9,TRBJ1-3,CASSVGVSSGNTIYF,TGTGCCAGCAGCGTAGGGGTTAGCTCTGGAAACACCATATATTTT
-,-,TRBV5-6,TRBJ1-4,CASSSGSKANEKLFF,TGTGCCAGCAGCTCGGGTTCGAAGGCTAATGAAAAACTGTTTTTT
-,-,TRBV5-6,TRBJ1-2,CASSLGGRANYGYTF,TGTGCCAGCAGCTTGGGAGGGCGGGCTAACTATGGCTACACCTTC
-,-,TRBV9,TRBJ1-3,CASSVGQLFSGNTIYF,TGTGCCAGCAGCGTTGGACAATTGTTCTCTGGAAACACCATATATTTT
-,TRBD2,TRBV10-3,TRBJ2-1,CAISEVRIAGEFEQFF,TGTGCCATCAGTGAGGTTAGGATAGCGGGAGAATTTGAGCAGTTCTTC
-,-,TRBV2,TRBJ1-2,CASSPSRPGLNYGYTF,TGTGCCAGCAGTCCTTCCCGGCCAGGGCTTAACTATGGCTACACCTTC
-,-,TRBV25-1,TRBJ2-7,CASSEWGGGPYEQYF,TGTGCCAGCAGTGAGTGGGGAGGGGGCCCCTACGAGCAGTACTTC
-,-,TRBV5-4,TRBJ2-7,CASRGDIAREQYF,TGTGCCAGCAGGGGGGACATCGCCCGGGAGCAGTACTTC
-,TRBD1,TRBV2,TRBJ2-7,CASKIGTGGFDEQYF,TGTGCCAGCAAGATAGGGACAGGGGGCTTCGACGAGCAGTACTTC
-,-,TRBV6-4,TRBJ2-7,CASSDSPYEQYF,TGTGCCAGCAGTGACTCCCCCTACGAGCAGTACTTC
-,-,TRBV7-8,TRBJ2-3,CASSLGQSTDTQYF,TGTGCCAGCAGCTTAGGACAGAGTACAGATACGCAGTATTTT
-,-,TRBV7-2,TRBJ2-1,CASSLVANEQFF,TGTGCCAGCAGCTTAGTCGCCAATGAGCAGTTCTTC
-,TRBD2,TRBV11-2,TRBJ2-5,CASSLGLAGTGETQYF,TGTGCCAGCAGCTTGGGGTTAGCGGGGACTGGAGAGACCCAGTACTTC
-,-,TRBV5-1,TRBJ2-7,CASSSTGTSTYEQYF,TGCGCCAGCAGCTCGACCGGGACAAGCACCTACGAGCAGTACTTC